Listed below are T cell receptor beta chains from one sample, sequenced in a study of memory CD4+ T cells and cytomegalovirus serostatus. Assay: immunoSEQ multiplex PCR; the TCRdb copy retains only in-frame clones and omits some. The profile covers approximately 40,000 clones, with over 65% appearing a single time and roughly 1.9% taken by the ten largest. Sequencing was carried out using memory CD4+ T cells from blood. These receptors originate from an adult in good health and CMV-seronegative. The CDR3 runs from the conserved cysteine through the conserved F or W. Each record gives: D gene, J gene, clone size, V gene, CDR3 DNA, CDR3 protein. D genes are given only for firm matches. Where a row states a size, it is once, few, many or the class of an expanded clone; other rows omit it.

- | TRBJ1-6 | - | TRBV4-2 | TGTGCCAGCAGCCAAGAACAGCAGGATAATTCACCCCTCCACTTT | CASSQEQQDNSPLHF
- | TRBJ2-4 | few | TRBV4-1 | TGCGCCAGCAGCTCACGGCCCCAAGACATTCAGTACTTC | CASSSRPQDIQYF
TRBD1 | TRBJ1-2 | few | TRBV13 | TGTGCCAGCAGCTTATCCCCCGGGACAGGGCCTAACTATGGCTACACCTTC | CASSLSPGTGPNYGYTF
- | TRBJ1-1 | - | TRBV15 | TGTGCCACCAGCAGACCCCAGCGCGCTGGGGCTTTCTTT | CATSRPQRAGAFF
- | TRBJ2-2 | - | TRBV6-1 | TGTGCCAGCAGTGACTATGGACATTGGGGGACCGGGGAGCTGTTTTTT | CASSDYGHWGTGELFF
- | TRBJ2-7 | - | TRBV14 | TGTGCCAGCAGCCTAAACCAGGGGTACGAGCAGTACTTC | CASSLNQGYEQYF
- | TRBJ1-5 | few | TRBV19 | TGTGCCAGTTCCCGGGACCCAGGTCAGCCCCAGCATTTT | CASSRDPGQPQHF
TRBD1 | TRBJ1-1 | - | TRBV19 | TGTGCCAGTAGTCCTCAACAGGGGGCGGCTTTCTTT | CASSPQQGAAFF
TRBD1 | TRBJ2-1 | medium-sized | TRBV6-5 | TGTGCCAGCAGCCCCACAGGGGAATGGGATGAGCAGTTCTTC | CASSPTGEWDEQFF
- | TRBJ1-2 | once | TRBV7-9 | TGTGCCAGCAGCCCCGACAATGCGGGGTTCTTCTATGGCTACACCTTC | CASSPDNAGFFYGYTF
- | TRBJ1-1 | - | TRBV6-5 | TGTGCCAGTCTGGGGAAAGGGACTGAAGCTTTCTTT | CASLGKGTEAFF
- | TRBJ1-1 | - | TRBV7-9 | TGTGCCAGCAGCTTAGTTGCGGTCGGGGGCACTGAAGCTTTCTTT | CASSLVAVGGTEAFF
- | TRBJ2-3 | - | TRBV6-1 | TGTGCCAGCAGTCGCCCCGGGGGTGGGCCAGATACGCAGTATTTT | CASSRPGGGPDTQYF
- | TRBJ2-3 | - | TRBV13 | TGTGCCAGCAGCCAGGGGAACACAGATACGCAGTATTTT | CASSQGNTDTQYF
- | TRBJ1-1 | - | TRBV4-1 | TGCGCCAGCAGCCAACCAGACCGACGTGAAGCTTTCTTT | CASSQPDRREAFF
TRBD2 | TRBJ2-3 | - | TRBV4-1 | TGCGCCAGCAGCCACCCGGGCGGGGGGCGGCCGGATACGCAGTATTTT | CASSHPGGGRPDTQYF
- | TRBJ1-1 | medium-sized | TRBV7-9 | TGTGCCAGCAGTTTAGGGCTTGGGAACACTGAAGCTTTCTTT | CASSLGLGNTEAFF
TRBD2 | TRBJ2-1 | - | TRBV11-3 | TGTGCCAGCAGCTTAGGACTAGCGGGGAGGGGTGAGCAGTTCTTC | CASSLGLAGRGEQFF
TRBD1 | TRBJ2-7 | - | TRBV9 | TGTGCCAGCAGCGGCCGGGACAGGGGTCCCTACGAGCAGTACTTC | CASSGRDRGPYEQYF
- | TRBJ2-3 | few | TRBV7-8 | TGTGCCAGCAGCTTAATATTGAATACGCAGTATTTT | CASSLILNTQYF
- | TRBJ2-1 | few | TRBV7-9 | TGTGCCAGCAGCCTCCGGGACCTCGGTGGGAAGTTCTTC | CASSLRDLGGKFF
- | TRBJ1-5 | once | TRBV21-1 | TGTGCCAGCAGCAAACCCCGTTTGGACAGGATATATCAGCCCCAGCATTTT | CASSKPRLDRIYQPQHF
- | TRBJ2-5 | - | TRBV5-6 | TGTGCCAGCAGCCCGATGGACCGTCAAGAGACCCAGTACTTC | CASSPMDRQETQYF
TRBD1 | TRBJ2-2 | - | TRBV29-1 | TGCAGCGTTGAAGATAGGCGACAGGGGGACACCGGGGAGCTGTTTTTT | CSVEDRRQGDTGELFF
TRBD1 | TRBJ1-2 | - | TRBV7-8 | TGTGCCAGCTCCCCACAAGGAGGGACAGGCTATGGCTACACCTTC | CASSPQGGTGYGYTF
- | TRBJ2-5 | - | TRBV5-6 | TGTGCCAGCCGCAGCTATGGTAATTCAGAGACCCAGTACTTC | CASRSYGNSETQYF
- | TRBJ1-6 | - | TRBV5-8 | TGTGCCAGCAGCCTGACCGGGACGGAGCTTTTTAATTCACCCCTCCACTTT | CASSLTGTELFNSPLHF
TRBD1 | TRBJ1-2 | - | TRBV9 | TGTGCCAGCAGCGTAGGGCCCAGGACAGGGGATGGCTACACCTTC | CASSVGPRTGDGYTF
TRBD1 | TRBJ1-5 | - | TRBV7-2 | TGTGCCAGCAGCTCGACAGGGGGAGGCCAGCCCCAGCATTTT | CASSSTGGGQPQHF
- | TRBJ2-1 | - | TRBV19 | TGTGCCCGACCGAGGTGGGGGGAGCAGTTCTTC | CARPRWGEQFF
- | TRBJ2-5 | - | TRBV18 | TGTGCCAGCTCACCCGGAGAGACCCAGTACTTC | CASSPGETQYF
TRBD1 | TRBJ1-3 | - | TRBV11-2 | TGTGCCAGCAGCTCCAGGGGGACTGGAAACACCATATATTTT | CASSSRGTGNTIYF
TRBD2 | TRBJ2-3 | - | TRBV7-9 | TGTGCCAGCAGCTTATCTAGCGGGGGGAGAGATACGCAGTATTTT | CASSLSSGGRDTQYF
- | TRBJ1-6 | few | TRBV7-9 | TGTGCCAGCGCCCCGCCGGGGGGCCTCTTTTCACCCCTCCACTTT | CASAPPGGLFSPLHF
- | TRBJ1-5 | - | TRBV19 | TGTGCCAGTAGTATTTATGCAGGGTTGGGGCAGCCCCAGCATTTT | CASSIYAGLGQPQHF
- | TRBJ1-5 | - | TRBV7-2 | TGTGCCAGCACCTCTTGGGGAAATCAGCCCCAGCATTTT | CASTSWGNQPQHF
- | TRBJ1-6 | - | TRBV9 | TGTGCCAGCAGCGTAGATCAGAAAAAGAGGTATAATTCACCCCTCCACTTT | CASSVDQKKRYNSPLHF
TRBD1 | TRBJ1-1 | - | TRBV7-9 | TGTGCCAGCAGCTTAGGGACAGGATACACTGAAGCTTTCTTT | CASSLGTGYTEAFF
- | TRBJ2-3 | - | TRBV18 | TGTGCCAGCTCACCCCGACAGGGCACAGATACGCAGTATTTT | CASSPRQGTDTQYF
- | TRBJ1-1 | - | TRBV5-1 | TGCGCCAGCAGCTTGGTGTCGAACACTGAAGCTTTCTTT | CASSLVSNTEAFF
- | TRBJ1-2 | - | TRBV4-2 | TGTGCCAGCAGCTCTGCGGGGGGGACCTCTTTCTATGGCTACACCTTC | CASSSAGGTSFYGYTF
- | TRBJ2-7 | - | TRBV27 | TGTGCCAGCACCACCCGGGGCAGGGCCTACGAGCAGTACTTC | CASTTRGRAYEQYF
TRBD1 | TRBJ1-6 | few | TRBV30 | TGTGCCTGGCAGACCGGGACAGGAGATTCACCCCTCCACTTT | CAWQTGTGDSPLHF
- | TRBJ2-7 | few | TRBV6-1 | TGTGCCCTCGGGCCCAGGAGCTCCTACGAGCAGTACTTC | CALGPRSSYEQYF
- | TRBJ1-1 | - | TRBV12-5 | TGTGCTAGTGGTTTGAGGGATCCTATGAACACTGAAGCTTTCTTT | CASGLRDPMNTEAFF
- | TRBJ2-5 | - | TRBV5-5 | TGTGCCAGCAGCTTGGGACAGTGGGAAGAGACCCAGTACTTC | CASSLGQWEETQYF
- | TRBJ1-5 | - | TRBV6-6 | TGTGCCAGTCAAGGAACAGGGAGTCAGCCCCAGCATTTT | CASQGTGSQPQHF
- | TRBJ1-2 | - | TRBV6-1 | TGTGCCAGTACCCCTACGATCAAACTTAGCTACACCTTC | CASTPTIKLSYTF
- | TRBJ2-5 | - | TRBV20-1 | TGCAGTGCTAGGAGTGGTGAGACCCAGTACTTC | CSARSGETQYF
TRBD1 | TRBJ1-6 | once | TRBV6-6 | TGTGCCAGCAGCGACCGGGACAGCCTTAATTCACCCCTCCACTTT | CASSDRDSLNSPLHF
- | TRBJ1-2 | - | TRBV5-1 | TGCGCCAGCAGCCCCGATTTGGCAGGCTACTATGGCTACACCTTC | CASSPDLAGYYGYTF
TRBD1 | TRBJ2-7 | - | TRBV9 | TGTGCCAGCGCTCAGGGGGCTACGAGCTCCTACGAGCAGTACTTC | CASAQGATSSYEQYF
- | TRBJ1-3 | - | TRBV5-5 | TGTGCCAGCAGCTTGGCCGGTGGACAAACGACCTCTGGAAACACCATATATTTT | CASSLAGGQTTSGNTIYF
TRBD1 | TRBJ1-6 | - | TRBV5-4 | TGTGCCAGCAGCTACCGGGACAGGGGAAATTCACCCCTCCACTTT | CASSYRDRGNSPLHF
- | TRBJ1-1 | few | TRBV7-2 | TGTGCCAGCAGCCCCCTCTCGTCAGTGGAATTCGGGTTCGACACTGAAGCTTTCTTT | CASSPLSSVEFGFDTEAFF
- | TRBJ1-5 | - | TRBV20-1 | TGCAGTGCGCGGAATGGGGAGCCCCAGCATTTT | CSARNGEPQHF
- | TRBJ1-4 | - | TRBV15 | TGTGCCACCAGCAGGACAAAATTTAATGAAAAACTGTTTTTT | CATSRTKFNEKLFF
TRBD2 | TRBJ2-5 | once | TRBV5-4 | TGTGCCAGCAGCTTGGTTCTAGCGGGGGGGCAAGAGACCCAGTACTTC | CASSLVLAGGQETQYF
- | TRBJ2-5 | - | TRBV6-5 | TGTGCCAGCCGCCCGGAGGGGGGAGAGACCCAGTACTTC | CASRPEGGETQYF